Listed below are T cell receptor beta chains from one sample, sequenced in a study of shared clonotypes between healthy human individuals. Profiled with immunoSEQ multiplex PCR; TCRdb holds only in-frame clones, not every one. The sample has about 660,000 clones, around 67% seen once. Sequenced sample: memory CD4+ T cells sorted from blood. Receptors originate from a woman aged 25 to 39 in good health. CDR3s include the opening cysteine and the closing phenylalanine or tryptophan. The D gene is left open where the match is weak. A clone size is listed for some rows: how often the clone was seen (once, few, many), or a class if it is expanded.

clone_size,d_call,j_call,v_call,cdr3_aa,cdr3_nt
NA,NA,TRBJ2-7,TRBV18,CASSPSQYEQYF,TGTGCCAGCTCACCATCGCAGTACGAGCAGTACTTC
NA,TRBD2,TRBJ2-7,TRBV28,CASSPGTTLRSSYEQYF,TGTGCCAGCAGTCCCGGGACTACTCTTAGGAGCTCCTACGAGCAGTACTTC
NA,NA,TRBJ2-5,TRBV28,CASSTPPTQETQYF,TGTGCCAGCAGCACCCCCCCGACCCAAGAGACCCAGTACTTC
NA,TRBD1,TRBJ2-1,TRBV7-8,CASSSVNRGREQFF,TGTGCCAGCAGCTCCGTCAACAGGGGGAGGGAGCAGTTCTTC
NA,NA,TRBJ2-3,TRBV18,CASSPREKDTQYF,TGTGCCAGCTCACCACGGGAGAAAGATACGCAGTATTTT
many,TRBD2,TRBJ2-5,TRBV5-4,CASSLAGGPGETQYF,TGTGCCAGCAGCCTAGCGGGAGGGCCAGGAGAGACCCAGTACTTC
NA,TRBD1,TRBJ1-2,TRBV6-6,CASSYSDREYGYTF,TGTGCCAGCAGTTACTCGGACAGGGAGTATGGCTACACCTTC
NA,TRBD1,TRBJ2-3,TRBV5-1,CASSLGGQAGTDTQYF,TGCGCCAGCAGCTTAGGCGGACAGGCCGGCACAGATACGCAGTATTTT
NA,TRBD1,TRBJ1-2,TRBV25-1,CASSEIQGARGYTF,TGTGCCAGCAGTGAAATTCAGGGGGCGCGGGGCTACACCTTC
NA,NA,TRBJ2-4,TRBV28,CASSLSVGNIQYF,TGTGCCAGCAGTTTATCGGTGGGTAACATTCAGTACTTC
NA,TRBD1,TRBJ2-1,TRBV4-2,CASSHPGQGADEQFF,TGTGCCAGCAGCCACCCGGGACAGGGGGCCGATGAGCAGTTCTTC
NA,TRBD1,TRBJ1-1,TRBV7-9,CASSPQGASTEAFF,TGTGCCAGCAGCCCACAGGGGGCAAGCACTGAAGCTTTCTTT
NA,NA,TRBJ2-1,TRBV5-4,CASSLGGAGHLYNEQFF,TGTGCCAGCAGCTTGGGAGGGGCCGGGCATCTTTACAATGAGCAGTTCTTC
few,NA,TRBJ2-7,TRBV28,CASSSMGGSYEQYF,TGTGCCAGCAGTTCGATGGGGGGTTCCTACGAGCAGTACTTC
once,NA,TRBJ2-1,TRBV5-6,CASDRRVSYNEQFF,TGTGCCTCCGACCGACGTGTGTCCTACAATGAGCAGTTCTTC
NA,NA,TRBJ2-3,TRBV19,CASAPGRYRTDTQYF,TGTGCCAGTGCACCTGGGCGGTATCGCACAGATACGCAGTATTTT
NA,NA,TRBJ2-7,TRBV4-2,CASSLLRVGYEQYF,TGTGCCAGCAGCCTCCTTAGGGTTGGGTACGAGCAGTACTTC
NA,NA,TRBJ1-1,TRBV5-4,CASSLQGKTEAFF,TGTGCCAGCAGCCTACAGGGAAAGACTGAAGCTTTCTTT
NA,TRBD1,TRBJ1-2,TRBV19,CASSIDRGTEENGYTF,TGTGCCAGTAGTATAGATCGCGGGACAGAGGAAAATGGCTACACCTTC